This T cell receptor (beta chain) is from a study of shared clonotypes between healthy human individuals. The CDR3 has 15 amino acids. Germline CDR1 and CDR2: ENHRY and SYGVKD. V lost 10 bases, J lost 2 bases, and 8 bases stayed unmatched. Clones were sequenced by immunoSEQ multiplex PCR, and TCRdb holds only the in-frame ones, with some missing. The repertoire holds approximately 710,000 clones, roughly 91% seen once, with 34% in the top ten. The CD8 memory fraction combined CD45RO+ cells with TemRA cells (CCR7-negative CD45RA+). The chain links TRBV10-3 to TRBJ2-4, with 10 positions matching TRBD1. Sequencing was carried out using memory CD8+ T cells from PBMCs. Noted subset: CD45RO+ cells pooled with CCR7-negative TemRA cells. This sequence originates from a man between 18 and 29 years old in good health. Some clones in this sample may be carry-over from other donors' samples. The CDR3 DNA reads TGTGCCACCAGGGACAGGGGAAGTTCCAAAAACATTCAGTACTTC. Amino acids: CATRDRGSSKNIQYF.